This T cell receptor beta chain was documented in a study of cytomegalovirus exposure and HLA in healthy donors. Whole-study findings and limits: A link between a missense DCLRE1C variant and TCR beta V- and J-gene trimming emerged from a later analysis. The classifier reportedly diagnosed cytomegalovirus status with high sensitivity and specificity. Most CMV-associated TCR beta chains were later found to appear HLA-restricted.

Use of 60 Vbeta and 13 Jbeta primers characterized the PCR. Generated by immunoSEQ multiplex PCR, the TCRdb table keeps only in-frame clones and is missing some. The sample yields around 200,000 clones, about 80% seen once. Notes on this clone: Its antigen is currently unknown.

The receptor was isolated from a woman aged 55-69 years in good health and CMV-seropositive. The sequenced sample was PBMCs.

This chain's CDR3 is CASSSQGQGEGETQYF. The CDR3, as DNA: TGCGCCAGCAGCTCCCAGGGGCAGGGAGAGGGGGAGACCCAGTACTTC. The chain carries TRBV5-1 and TRBJ2-5; possibly TRBD1 for D (6 bases). Germline V gene sequence: CDR1 SGHRS, CDR2 YFSETQ. Trimming pared 3 bases from V and 5 bases from J, leaving 20 bases between. This CDR3 region has 16 residues.